The 19 T cell receptor beta chains below were found in one sample sequenced in a study of blood T cell repertoires in COVID-19. Only in-frame clones appear in the TCRdb table, and some are missing; sequencing was by immunoSEQ multiplex PCR. The sample shows more than 150,000 clones, approximately 78% of them seen only once. Input material: PBMCs or T cells enriched from blood (not recorded which). These receptors were obtained from a woman between 50 and 59 years old who had recovered from COVID-19.

The genes are TRBV7-2 and TRBJ2-7; D may be TRBD1 (5 bases). The germline V and J ends were trimmed by 4 bases and 0 bases, with 13 bases remaining between them. The V gene's germline CDR1 is SGHTA and CDR2 FQGNSA. The CDR3 has 15 amino acids. The chain's CDR3 is CASSYPGSGSYEQYF. The DNA for the CDR3 is TGTGCCAGCAGCTACCCAGGGTCCGGCTCCTACGAGCAGTACTTC.

V is TRBV19 and J is TRBJ2-5; D may be TRBD1 (6 bases). Looked up from germline, CDR1 is LNHDA and CDR2 is SQIVND (reference sequence). CDR3 size: 13 residues. V was cut by 4 bases and J by 5 bases, with 11 bases left in between. CDR3 protein: CASSTGERETQYF. The CDR3 coding sequence is TGTGCCAGTAGTACAGGGGAGCGGGAGACCCAGTACTTC.

V gene TRBV2 combines with J gene TRBJ1-2, with 7 bases that match TRBD1. CDR3 size: 16 residues. The V gene end was trimmed by 4 bases and the J gene end by 1 base; junction bases not matched to a gene: 9. Looked up from germline, CDR1 is SNHLY and CDR2 is FYNNEI. The CDR3 spells CASSGDPRDSNYGYTF. The CDR3 DNA sequence: TGTGCCAGCAGTGGTGACCCCCGGGACAGTAACTATGGCTACACCTTC.

Only one count was recorded for this clone. The chain recombines TRBV12-3 or TRBV12-4 with TRBJ2-3; no firm D call. There are 11 residues in the CDR3. V was clipped by 6 bases and J by 3 bases, with 4 bases between them. The CDR3 loop is CASSFTDTQYF. As DNA, the CDR3 is TGTGCCAGCAGCTTTACAGATACGCAGTATTTT.

This chain connects TRBV12-3 or TRBV12-4 to TRBJ1-2; D unresolved. Between the trimmed V and J ends, which lost 2 bases and 2 bases, there was a span of 6 bases. The CDR3 runs to 13 residues. CDR3 sequence reads: CASSLNSNYGYTF. CDR3 sequence (DNA): TGTGCCAGCAGTTTAAACAGCAACTATGGCTACACCTTC.

This chain links TRBV24-1 with TRBJ1-5; D is perhaps TRBD1 (5 bases). V was clipped by 6 bases and J by 4 bases, with 6 bases between them. The germline V gene encodes CDR1 KGHDR and CDR2 SFDVKD. The CDR3 loop spans 12 amino acids. CDR3 sequence: CATSKGNQPQHF. CDR3 in DNA: TGTGCCACCAGTAAGGGGAATCAGCCCCAGCATTTT.

This clone was counted ten times or more. The rearrangement joins TRBV5-6 to TRBJ2-2, with 9 bases matching TRBD2. The CDR3 runs to 15 residues. CDR1 is SGHDT and CDR2 is YYEEEE in the germline V gene. V trimming: 0 bases; J trimming: 7 bases; junction bases outside the gene matches: 4. DNA of the CDR3: TGTGCCAGCAGCTTGGCCCCAGCGGGGGGCGGGGAGCTGTTTTTT. As protein: CASSLAPAGGGELFF.

The J gene is TRBJ2-7, the V gene TRBV28; D unresolved. V gave up 5 bases and J gave up 1 base, with 15 bases separating them. Germline V lookup: CDR1 MDHEN, CDR2 SYDVKM. The CDR3 runs to 15 residues. The CDR3 coding sequence is TGTGCCAGCAGTCCTTCGTCAGGTGGATCCTACGAGCAGTACTTC. Amino acids: CASSPSSGGSYEQYF.

The chain carries TRBV14 and TRBJ2-2; TRBD2 might be the D (6 bases). The ends were cut back, 4 bases at V and 0 bases at J, with 18 bases in the middle. Per germline, CDR1 SGHDN and CDR2 FVKESK. The CDR3 length is 18 residues. CDR3 sequence (DNA): TGTGCCAGCAGCCTAGAGGCCTGGAGGGTGGCGAACACCGGGGAGCTGTTTTTT. Translating it yields CASSLEAWRVANTGELFF.

V gene TRBV7-2 combines with J gene TRBJ1-1, with TRBD1 matching 7 bases. This CDR3 spans 13 amino acids. Germline CDR1 SGHTA, CDR2 FQGNSA. The V gene end was trimmed by 5 bases and the J gene end by 7 bases; junction bases not matched to a gene: 7. CDR3: CASSPRGRGEAFF. CDR3 coding DNA: TGTGCCAGCAGCCCTAGGGGGCGAGGTGAAGCTTTCTTT.

J is TRBJ2-2 and V is TRBV28; 8 nucleotides agree with TRBD1. This CDR3 comprises 16 residues. Germline V gene sequence: CDR1 MDHEN, CDR2 SYDVKM. With 6 bases clipped from V and 0 bases from J, the junction kept 6 bases outside the gene matches. DNA of the CDR3: TGTGCCAGCAGCCCTCGGACAGGGTCGAACACCGGGGAGCTGTTTTTT. This encodes CASSPRTGSNTGELFF.

V and J are TRBV5-4 and TRBJ1-1, with D maybe TRBD1 (6 bases). V lost 4 bases and J lost 5, with 18 bases in between. Germline assignment: CDR1 SGHNT and CDR2 YYREEE (reference sequence). The CDR3 length is 15 residues. This CDR3 is CASSPTGTRQTEAFF. CDR3 DNA: TGTGCCAGCAGCCCAACAGGGACGAGGCAAACTGAAGCTTTCTTT.

The V and J genes are TRBV7-2 and TRBJ2-3; 10 nucleotides agree with TRBD2. This CDR3 contains 18 residues. V lost 5 bases to trimming and J lost 0 bases; unmatched junction nucleotides: 11. CDR1 and CDR2 (germline): SGHTA, FQGNSA. The CDR3 here is CASSLRTSGSSSTDTQYF. The DNA of the CDR3 is TGTGCCAGCAGCCTCCGGACTAGCGGCTCCTCTAGCACAGATACGCAGTATTTT.

The chain recombines TRBV5-1 with TRBJ1-1; no clear D. Trimming pared 4 bases from V and 4 bases from J, leaving 23 bases between. Germline loops: CDR1 SGHRS, CDR2 YFSETQ. The CDR3 spans 17 residues. DNA for the CDR3: TGCGCCAGCAGCAGGTCCCTTGGTAGCGGGATGGTCACTGAAGCTTTCTTT. Translation gives CASSRSLGSGMVTEAFF.

The rearrangement joins TRBV18 to TRBJ2-1; 9 nucleotides match TRBD1. This CDR3 is 12 amino acids long. Losses at the gene ends were 2 bases for V and 12 bases for J; bases not matched to a gene: 2. Per the germline V gene, CDR1 is KGHSH and CDR2 is LQKENI. CDR3 sequence (DNA): TGTGCCAGCTCACCAGGGACAGGGTGGCAGTTCTTC. This encodes CASSPGTGWQFF.

The V call is TRBV3-1 (or the pseudogene TRBV3-2), the J call TRBJ2-1; TRBD2 aligns across 9 bases. Unmatched junction bases numbered 13, after V lost 1 base and J lost 6 bases. The CDR3 consists of 18 residues. Germline assignment: CDR1 LGHDT and CDR2 YNNKEL (reference sequence). The CDR3 sequence is CASSQGFFSGSLGNEQFF. The CDR3 bases are TGTGCCAGCAGCCAAGGATTTTTTAGCGGGAGTCTGGGCAATGAGCAGTTCTTC.

V and J are TRBV28 and TRBJ1-4, with D unresolved. Germline V gene sequence: CDR1 MDHEN, CDR2 SYDVKM. V lost 7 bases and J lost 5, with 11 bases in between. CDR3 length: 13 residues. The CDR3 DNA reads as TGTGCCAGCACGAATACAGTGAATGAAAAACTGTTTTTT. This encodes CASTNTVNEKLFF.

V is TRBV28 and J is TRBJ1-6, with D perhaps TRBD1 (5 bases). The CDR3 spans 14 residues. V shed 2 bases and J shed 9 bases, with 11 bases lying between them. Looked up from germline, CDR1 is MDHEN and CDR2 is SYDVKM. CDR3 sequence reads: CASSLKQAASPLHF. CDR3 nucleotide sequence: TGTGCCAGCAGTTTAAAACAGGCAGCTTCACCCCTCCACTTT.

This clone has only one observation. The chain uses TRBV20-1 and TRBJ1-5; D is unresolved. V was cut by 3 bases and J by 0 bases, with 9 bases left in between. CDR1 DFQATT and CDR2 SNEGSKA come from the germline V gene (reference sequence). This CDR3 spans 14 amino acids. DNA for the CDR3: TGCAGTGCTAGTACAACTACTAGCAATCAGCCCCAGCATTTT. Its protein is CSASTTTSNQPQHF.